This T cell receptor (beta chain) was documented in a study of shared clonotypes between healthy human individuals. Produced via immunoSEQ multiplex PCR; TCRdb's table is partial and in-frame only. The table lists roughly 450,000 clones, about four fifths of them singletons. The CDR3 length is 14 residues. V lost 5 bases and J 0 bases, leaving 11 bases between the germline ends. Per the germline V gene, CDR1 is MNHEY and CDR2 is SMNVEV (reference sequence). The source material was PBMCs. V and J are TRBV27 and TRBJ2-7; a weak D match, TRBD2 (6 bases). This clonotype was sampled from a woman between 35 and 50 years old in good health. Some clones in this sample may be carry-over from other donors' samples. The CDR3 spells CASSEQEGSYEQYF. The DNA of the CDR3 is TGTGCCAGCAGTGAGCAGGAGGGCTCCTACGAGCAGTACTTC.